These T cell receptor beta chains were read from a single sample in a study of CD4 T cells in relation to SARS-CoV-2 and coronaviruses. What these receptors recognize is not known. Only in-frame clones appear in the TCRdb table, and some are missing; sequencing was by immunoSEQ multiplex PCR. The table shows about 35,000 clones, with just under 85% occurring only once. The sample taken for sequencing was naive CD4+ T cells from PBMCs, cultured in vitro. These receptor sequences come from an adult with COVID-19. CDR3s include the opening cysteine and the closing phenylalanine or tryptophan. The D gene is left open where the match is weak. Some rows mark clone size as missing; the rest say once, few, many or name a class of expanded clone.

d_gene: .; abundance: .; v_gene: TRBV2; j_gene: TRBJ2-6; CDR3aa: CASRVDFSGANVLTF; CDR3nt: TGTGCCAGCAGGGTGGATTTCTCTGGGGCCAACGTCCTGACTTTC
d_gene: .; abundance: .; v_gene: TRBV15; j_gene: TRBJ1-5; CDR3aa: CATSSGRTAHQPQHF; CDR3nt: TGTGCCACCAGCAGTGGCAGGACGGCGCATCAGCCCCAGCATTTT
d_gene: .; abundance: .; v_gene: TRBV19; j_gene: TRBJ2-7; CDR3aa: CASSPTQAYEQYF; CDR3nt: TGTGCCAGTAGCCCGACGCAAGCCTACGAGCAGTACTTC
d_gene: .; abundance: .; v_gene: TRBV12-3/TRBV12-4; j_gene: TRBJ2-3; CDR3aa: CASSRLHAGTQYF; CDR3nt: TGTGCCAGCAGCCGATTGCACGCCGGTACGCAGTATTTT
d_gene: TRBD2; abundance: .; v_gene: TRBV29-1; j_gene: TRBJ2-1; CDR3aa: CSVGAGGPNEQFF; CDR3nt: TGCAGCGTGGGAGCGGGAGGGCCCAATGAGCAGTTCTTC
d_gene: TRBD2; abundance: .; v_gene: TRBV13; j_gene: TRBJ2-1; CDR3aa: CASSLGGTSGRLYEQFF; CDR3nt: TGTGCCAGCAGCTTAGGGGGGACTAGCGGGAGGTTGTATGAGCAGTTCTTC
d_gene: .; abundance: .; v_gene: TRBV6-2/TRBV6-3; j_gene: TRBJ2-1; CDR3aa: CASSYFRPDYNEQFF; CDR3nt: TGTGCCAGCAGTTACTTTCGGCCAGACTACAATGAGCAGTTCTTC
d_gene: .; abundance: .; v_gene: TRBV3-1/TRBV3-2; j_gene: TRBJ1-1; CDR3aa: CASSRILGHTGRGEAFF; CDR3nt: TGTGCCAGCAGTCGAATCTTGGGACACACAGGACGAGGTGAAGCTTTCTTT
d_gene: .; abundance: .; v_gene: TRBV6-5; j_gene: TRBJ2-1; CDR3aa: CASTTVEGGEQFF; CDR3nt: TGTGCCAGCACCACGGTTGAAGGGGGTGAGCAGTTCTTC
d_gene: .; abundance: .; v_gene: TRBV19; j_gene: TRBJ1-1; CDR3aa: CASSIDRSVWDTEAFF; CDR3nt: TGTGCCAGTAGTATAGATCGGAGTGTATGGGACACTGAAGCTTTCTTT
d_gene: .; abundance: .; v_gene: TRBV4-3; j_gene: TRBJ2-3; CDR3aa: CASSQGTNTDTQYF; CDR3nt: TGCGCCAGCAGCCAAGGGACTAACACAGATACGCAGTATTTT
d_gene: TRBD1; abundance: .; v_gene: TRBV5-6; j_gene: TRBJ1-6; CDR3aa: CASSPGQGYSPLHF; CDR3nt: TGTGCCAGCAGCCCGGGACAGGGCTATTCACCCCTCCACTTT
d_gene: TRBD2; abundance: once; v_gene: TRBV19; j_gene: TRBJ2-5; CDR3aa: CASRAGGSGETQYF; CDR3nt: TGTGCCAGTAGGGCGGGAGGCTCGGGAGAGACCCAGTACTTC
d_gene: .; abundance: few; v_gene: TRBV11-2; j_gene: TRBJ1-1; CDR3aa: CASSFTPGDDSEAFF; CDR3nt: TGTGCCAGCAGCTTCACCCCAGGGGACGATTCTGAAGCTTTCTTT
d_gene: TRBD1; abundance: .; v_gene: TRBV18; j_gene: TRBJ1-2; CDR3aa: CASSPDRGRGYTF; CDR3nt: TGTGCCAGCTCACCGGACAGGGGCAGGGGCTACACCTTC
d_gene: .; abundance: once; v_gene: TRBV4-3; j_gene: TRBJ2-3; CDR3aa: CASSQDGLTEGTDTQYF; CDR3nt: TGCGCCAGCAGCCAAGATGGACTCACCGAAGGAACAGATACGCAGTATTTT
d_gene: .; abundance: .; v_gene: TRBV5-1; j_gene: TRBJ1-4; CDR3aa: CASSLDATNEKLFF; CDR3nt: TGCGCCAGCAGCTTGGATGCAACTAATGAAAAACTGTTTTTT
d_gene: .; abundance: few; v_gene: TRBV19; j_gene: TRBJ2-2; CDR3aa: CASINNADTGELFF; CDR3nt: TGTGCCAGTATTAACAACGCGGACACCGGGGAGCTGTTTTTT
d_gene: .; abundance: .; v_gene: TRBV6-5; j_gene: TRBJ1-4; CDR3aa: CASSYDSNNEKLFF; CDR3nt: TGTGCCAGCAGTTACGACAGTAACAATGAAAAACTGTTTTTT
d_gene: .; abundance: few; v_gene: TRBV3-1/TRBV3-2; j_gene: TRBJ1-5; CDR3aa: CASSPGGQPQHF; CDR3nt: TGTGCCAGCAGCCCAGGAGGTCAGCCCCAGCATTTT
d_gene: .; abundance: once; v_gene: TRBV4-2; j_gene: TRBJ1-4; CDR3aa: CASRPGWQGIEKLFF; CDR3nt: TGTGCCAGCAGACCGGGATGGCAGGGTATTGAAAAACTGTTTTTT
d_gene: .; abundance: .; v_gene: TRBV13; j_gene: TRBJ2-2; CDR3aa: CASSSIPGLPDTGELFF; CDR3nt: TGTGCCAGCAGCTCTATTCCGGGGCTTCCGGACACCGGGGAGCTGTTTTTT
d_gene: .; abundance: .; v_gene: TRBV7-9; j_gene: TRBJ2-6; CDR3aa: CASSATPGSGANVLTF; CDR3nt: TGTGCCAGCAGCGCTACCCCCGGGTCTGGGGCCAACGTCCTGACTTTC
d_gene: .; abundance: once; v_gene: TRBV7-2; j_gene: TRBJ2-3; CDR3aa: CASTSGLETDTQYF; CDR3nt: TGTGCCAGTACGAGCGGGCTGGAAACAGATACGCAGTATTTT
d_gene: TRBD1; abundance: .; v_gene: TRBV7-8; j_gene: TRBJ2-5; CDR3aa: CASSRDRAETQYF; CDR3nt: TGTGCCAGCAGCAGGGACAGGGCGGAGACCCAGTACTTC
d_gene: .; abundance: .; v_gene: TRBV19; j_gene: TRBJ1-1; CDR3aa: CASSQGLHTEAFF; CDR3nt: TGTGCCAGTAGTCAGGGGTTGCACACTGAAGCTTTCTTT
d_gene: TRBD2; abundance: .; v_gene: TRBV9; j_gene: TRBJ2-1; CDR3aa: CASSPRLAGDLEQFF; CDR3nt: TGTGCCAGCAGCCCCCGACTAGCGGGAGACCTTGAGCAGTTCTTC
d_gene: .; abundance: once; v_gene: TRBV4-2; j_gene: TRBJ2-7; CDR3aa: CASSRARDGAYEQYF; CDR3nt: TGTGCCAGCAGCCGGGCCCGGGACGGCGCCTACGAGCAGTACTTC